Listed here is a single T cell receptor beta chain. The cohort comprised adults aged 18 to 89 years residing in 24 US areas. Germline CDR1 is SGHTA and CDR2 is FQGNSA. The CDR3 is 17 amino acids. Deletions cut 6 bases from V and 2 bases from J, with 19 bases between. The sample belongs to a study of blood T cell repertoires in COVID-19. Study context: Acute and convalescent COVID-19 specimens originated in the United States, Italy and Spain. PBMCs, B-cell-depleted T cells, or T cells were the source of the cDNA or gDNA that made up the material.

Repertoires were generated with immunoSEQ multiplex PCR, while TCRdb's copy carries only in-frame clones and drops some. The sample includes a few hundred thousand clones, 90% to 95% seen only once; the top ten take around 0.86%. J is TRBJ1-4 and V is TRBV7-2; tentatively, D is TRBD1 (5 bases). The source is a woman aged 40-49 years who had been exposed to COVID-19. Sequencing was carried out using PBMCs or T cells enriched from blood (not recorded which). CDR3 sequence: CASSKAGRGGTNEKLFF. DNA for the CDR3: TGTGCCAGCAGTAAAGCGGGTAGGGGAGGCACTAATGAAAAACTGTTTTTT.